The clone carrying this T cell receptor (beta chain) was found a few times. No antigen is known for it. This entry is derived from a study of beta chain features in type 1 diabetes. Germline lookup yields CDR1 SEHNR and CDR2 FQNEAQ (reference sequence). This CDR3 comprises 15 residues. The V end lost 3 bases, the J end lost 7 bases, and 18 bases lay between the germline ends. Whole-study findings and limits: Cells carrying high TCR expression could end up over-represented when cDNA is sequenced. It was not settled here whether HLA type affects TCRB rearrangement.

What was sequenced were expressed TCRB transcripts, since all of the isolated RNA had been reverse transcribed. The assay was immunoSEQ multiplex PCR, and TCRdb's table has in-frame clones only and misses some. Counted here are approximately 150,000 clones, about 10% occurring once; the ten biggest clones make up approximately 1.3%. The chain joins TRBV7-9 to TRBJ1-2, with D unclear. The TCR was taken from a man aged 18 to 30 in good health. The sequencing sample was made of naive CD4+ T cells from blood. The CDR3 is CASSLEGPAPAGYTF. CDR3 nucleotide sequence: TGTGCCAGCAGCTTGGAGGGTCCGGCTCCGGCTGGCTACACCTTC.